The 10 T cell receptor beta chains reported below all come from one sample, sequenced in a study of blood T cell repertoires in COVID-19. Produced via immunoSEQ multiplex PCR; TCRdb's table is partial and in-frame only. Among 200,000 to 250,000 clones listed, 81% were seen once. Material for sequencing was PBMCs or T cells enriched from blood (not recorded which). The source of these receptors is a woman aged 50 to 65 with acute COVID-19.

The CDR3 DNA follows: TGTGCCAGCAGCCCTCAACAGGGGAAGAACACTGAAGCTTTCTTT. Its translation is CASSPQQGKNTEAFF. J is TRBJ1-1 and V is TRBV14, with 7 bases fitting TRBD1. The trim removed 4 bases at V and 1 base at J, leaving 6 bases unmatched. Germline assignment: CDR1 SGHDN and CDR2 FVKESK. There are 15 residues in the CDR3.

The rearrangement links TRBV2 to TRBJ1-6, with 7 bases that match TRBD1. Germline loops: CDR1 SNHLY, CDR2 FYNNEI. V lost 5 bases and J lost 5; bases outside the gene matches: 3. The CDR3 runs to 14 residues. The CDR3 here is CASSRDRDNSPLHF. The CDR3 region has the DNA TGTGCCAGCAGTCGTGACAGGGATAATTCACCCCTCCACTTT.

The chain joins TRBV4-2 to TRBJ2-2; weak D call: TRBD2 (6 bases). There are 14 residues in the CDR3. V was clipped by 2 bases and J by 5 bases, with 9 bases between them. Germline assignment: CDR1 LGHNA and CDR2 YNFKEQ. CDR3 DNA: TGTGCCAGCAGCCAAAACCGGGGGACCGGGGAGCTGTTTTTT. Its protein product is CASSQNRGTGELFF.

The genes are TRBV5-4 and TRBJ2-1; D call uncertain. V was cut by 0 bases and J by 0 bases, with 13 bases left in between. The length of the CDR3 is 17 residues. The germline V gene encodes CDR1 SGHNT and CDR2 YYREEE (reference sequence). The CDR3 sequence is CASSLGASSLSYNEQFF. CDR3 DNA sequence: TGTGCCAGCAGCTTGGGGGCCTCGAGCCTCTCCTACAATGAGCAGTTCTTC.

The rearrangement links TRBV5-1 to TRBJ2-3, with D possibly being TRBD1 (6 bases). Per the germline V gene, CDR1 is SGHRS and CDR2 is YFSETQ. Trimming pared 3 bases from V and 4 bases from J, leaving 15 bases between. This CDR3 comprises 15 residues. The CDR3 DNA reads TGCGCCAGCAGCTCCGGGACAACTGGCTCAGATACGCAGTATTTT. The encoded protein is CASSSGTTGSDTQYF.

This chain joins TRBV28 and TRBJ2-4; D gene unclear. This CDR3 has 15 residues. The V gene lost 6 bases and the J gene lost 0 bases, with 12 bases spanning the gap. CDR1 MDHEN and CDR2 SYDVKM come from the germline V gene. The CDR3 DNA reads TGTGCCAGCAGCCCCCATAGACTAGCCAAAAACATTCAGTACTTC. Residues: CASSPHRLAKNIQYF.

Points on this clone: No DNA is shown, since the ends of the CDR3 on it are uncertain; the CDR3 is the one TCRdb lists. The rearrangement links TRBV27 to TRBJ2-7; TRBD2, as called in the table, went unchecked against the DNA. Germline CDR1 and CDR2: MNHEY and SMNVEV (reference sequence). The CDR3 is 14 amino acids long, termini counted. The CDR3 here is CASSTSGLLYEQYF.

The chain uses TRBV18 and TRBJ2-3, with 7 bases lining up with TRBD1. Unmatched junction bases numbered 8, after V lost 4 bases and J lost 4 bases. This CDR3 has 15 residues. The germline gives CDR1 KGHSH, CDR2 LQKENI. CDR3 coding DNA: TGTGCCAGCTCACTACTCCAAGACAGGGCAGATACGCAGTATTTT. Amino acid sequence: CASSLLQDRADTQYF.

The V and J genes are TRBV6-1 and TRBJ1-6; 7 bases line up with TRBD1. Per the germline V gene, CDR1 is MNHNS and CDR2 is SASEGT. With V trimmed by 4 bases and J by 0 bases, 3 bases remained unmatched. This CDR3 is 16 amino acids long. In DNA, the CDR3 is TGTGCCAGCAGTGCGGACAGGAGCTCCTATAATTCACCCCTCCACTTT. Amino acids: CASSADRSSYNSPLHF.

The V gene is TRBV28, the J gene TRBJ1-5; D not certain. Germline V gene data show CDR1 as MDHEN and CDR2 as SYDVKM. The CDR3 length is 12 residues. Deletions cut 7 bases from V and 7 bases from J, with 11 bases between. The CDR3 sequence is CASTELRQPQHF. CDR3 DNA: TGTGCCAGCACGGAATTGAGGCAGCCCCAGCATTTT. The full variable domain, in which reference TRBV28 and TRBJ1-5 provide the parts outside the CDR3, is DVKVTQSSRYLVKRTGEKVFLECVQDMDHENMFWYRQDPGLGLRLIYFSYDVKMKEKGDIPEGYSVSREKKERFSLILESASTNQTSMYLCASTELRQPQHFGDGTRLSIL.